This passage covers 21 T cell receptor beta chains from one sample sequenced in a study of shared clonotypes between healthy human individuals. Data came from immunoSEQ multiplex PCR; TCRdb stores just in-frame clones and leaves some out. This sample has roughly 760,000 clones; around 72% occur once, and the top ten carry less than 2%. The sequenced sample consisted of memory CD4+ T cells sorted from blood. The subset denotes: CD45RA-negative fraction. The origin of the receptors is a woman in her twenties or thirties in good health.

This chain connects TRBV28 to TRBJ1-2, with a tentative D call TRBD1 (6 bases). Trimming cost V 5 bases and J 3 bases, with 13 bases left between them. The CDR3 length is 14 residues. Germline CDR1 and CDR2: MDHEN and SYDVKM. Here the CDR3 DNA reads TGTGCCAGCAGTGCACAGGGTACCCACTATGGCTACACCTTC. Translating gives CASSAQGTHYGYTF.

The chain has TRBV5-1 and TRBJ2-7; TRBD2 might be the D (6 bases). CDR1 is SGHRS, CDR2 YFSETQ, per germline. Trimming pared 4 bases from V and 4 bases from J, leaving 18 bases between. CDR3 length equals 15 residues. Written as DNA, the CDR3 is TGCGCCAGCAGCGCATCGGGCAGGGAGGTTTACGAGCAGTACTTC. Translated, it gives CASSASGREVYEQYF.

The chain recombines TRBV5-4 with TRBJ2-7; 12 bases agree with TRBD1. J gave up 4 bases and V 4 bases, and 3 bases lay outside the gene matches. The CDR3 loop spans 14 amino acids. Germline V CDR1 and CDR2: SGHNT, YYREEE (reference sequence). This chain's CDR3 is CASSRDRGRYEQYF. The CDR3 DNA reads TGTGCCAGCAGCCGGGACAGGGGGCGGTACGAGCAGTACTTC.

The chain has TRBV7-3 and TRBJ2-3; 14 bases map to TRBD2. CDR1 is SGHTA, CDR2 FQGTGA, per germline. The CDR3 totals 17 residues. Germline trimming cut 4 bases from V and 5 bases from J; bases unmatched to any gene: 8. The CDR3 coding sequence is TGTGCCAGCAGCTCGAGGACTAGCGGGAGGCGGCGAGATACGCAGTATTTT. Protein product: CASSSRTSGRRRDTQYF.

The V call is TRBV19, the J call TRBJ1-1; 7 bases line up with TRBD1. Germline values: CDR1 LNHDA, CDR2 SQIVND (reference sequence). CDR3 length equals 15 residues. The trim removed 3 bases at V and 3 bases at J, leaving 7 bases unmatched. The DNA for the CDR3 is TGTGCCAGTAGTATGAGCGACAGGGCGTACACTGAAGCTTTCTTT. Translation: CASSMSDRAYTEAFF. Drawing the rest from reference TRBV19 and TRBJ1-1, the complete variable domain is DGGITQSPKYLFRKEGQNVTLSCEQNLNHDAMYWYRQDPGQGLRLIYYSQIVNDFQKGDIAEGYSVSREKKESFPLTVTSAQKNPTAFYLCASSMSDRAYTEAFFGQGTRLTVV.

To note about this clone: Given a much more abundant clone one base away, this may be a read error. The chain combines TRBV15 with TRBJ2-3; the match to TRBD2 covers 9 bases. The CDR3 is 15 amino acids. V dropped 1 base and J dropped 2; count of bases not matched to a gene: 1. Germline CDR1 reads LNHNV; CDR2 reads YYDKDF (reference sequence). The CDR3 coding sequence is TGTGCCACCAGCAGAGGGACTAGCGACACAGATACGCAGTATTTT. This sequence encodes CATSRGTSDTDTQYF.

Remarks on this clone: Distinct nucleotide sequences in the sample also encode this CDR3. For the CDR3, the DNA is TGTGCCAGCAGTTTAACGGTTACCTCCTACGAGCAGTACTTC. It codes for CASSLTVTSYEQYF. The rearrangement joins TRBV27 to TRBJ2-7, with unresolved D. Germline V gene sequence: CDR1 MNHEY, CDR2 SMNVEV (reference sequence). V was trimmed by 2 bases and J by 0 bases, leaving 8 bases between them. The CDR3 loop spans 14 amino acids.

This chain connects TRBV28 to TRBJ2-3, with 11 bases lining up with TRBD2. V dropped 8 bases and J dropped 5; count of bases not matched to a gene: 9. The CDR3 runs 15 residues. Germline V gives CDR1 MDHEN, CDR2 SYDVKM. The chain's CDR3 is CASQTPGLAVDTQYF. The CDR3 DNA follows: TGTGCCAGCCAAACGCCGGGACTAGCGGTAGATACGCAGTATTTT.

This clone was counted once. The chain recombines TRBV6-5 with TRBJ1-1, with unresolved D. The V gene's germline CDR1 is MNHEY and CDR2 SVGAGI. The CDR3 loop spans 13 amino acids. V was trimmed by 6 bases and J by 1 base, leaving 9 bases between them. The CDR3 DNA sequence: TGTGCCAGCAGACAACCGGGGAACACTGAAGCTTTCTTT. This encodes CASRQPGNTEAFF.

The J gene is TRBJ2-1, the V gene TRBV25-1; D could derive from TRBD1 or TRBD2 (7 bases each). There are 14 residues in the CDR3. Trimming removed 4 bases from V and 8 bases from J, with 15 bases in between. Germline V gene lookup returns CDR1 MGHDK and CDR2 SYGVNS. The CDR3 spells CASSAGGEWDEQFF. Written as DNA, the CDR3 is TGTGCCAGCAGTGCAGGGGGGGAGTGGGATGAGCAGTTCTTC.

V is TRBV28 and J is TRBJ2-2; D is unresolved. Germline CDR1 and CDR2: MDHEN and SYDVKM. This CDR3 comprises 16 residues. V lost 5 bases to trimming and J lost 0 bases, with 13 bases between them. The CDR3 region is CASSPPRSTNTGELFF. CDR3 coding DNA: TGTGCCAGCAGTCCCCCTCGGTCTACGAACACCGGGGAGCTGTTTTTT.

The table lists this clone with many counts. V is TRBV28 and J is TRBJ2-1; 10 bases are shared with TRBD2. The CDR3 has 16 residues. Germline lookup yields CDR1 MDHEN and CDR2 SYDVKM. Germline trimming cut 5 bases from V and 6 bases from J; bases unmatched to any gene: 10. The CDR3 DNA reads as TGTGCCAGCAGTCCGAGAATAGCGGGAGGACGCAATGAGCAGTTCTTC. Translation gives CASSPRIAGGRNEQFF.

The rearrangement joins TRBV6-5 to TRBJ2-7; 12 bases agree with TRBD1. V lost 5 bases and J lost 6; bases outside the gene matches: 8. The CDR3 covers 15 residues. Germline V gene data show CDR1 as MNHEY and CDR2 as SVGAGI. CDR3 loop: CASSTTGTGGIEQYF. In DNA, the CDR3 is TGTGCCAGCAGTACCACCGGGACAGGGGGCATCGAGCAGTACTTC.

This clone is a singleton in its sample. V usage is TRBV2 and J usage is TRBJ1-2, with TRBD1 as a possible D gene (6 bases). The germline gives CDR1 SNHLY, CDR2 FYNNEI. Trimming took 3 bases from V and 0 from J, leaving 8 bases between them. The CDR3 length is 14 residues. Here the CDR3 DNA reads TGTGCCAGCAGTGAGAAGGGGGCTAACTATGGCTACACCTTC. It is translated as CASSEKGANYGYTF.

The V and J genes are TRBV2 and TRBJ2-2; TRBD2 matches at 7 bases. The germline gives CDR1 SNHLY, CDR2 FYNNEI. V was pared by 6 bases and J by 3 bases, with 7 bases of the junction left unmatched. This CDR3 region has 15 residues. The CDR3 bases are TGTGCCAGCAGACCCGGGAGGTGGGACACCGGGGAGCTGTTTTTT. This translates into CASRPGRWDTGELFF.

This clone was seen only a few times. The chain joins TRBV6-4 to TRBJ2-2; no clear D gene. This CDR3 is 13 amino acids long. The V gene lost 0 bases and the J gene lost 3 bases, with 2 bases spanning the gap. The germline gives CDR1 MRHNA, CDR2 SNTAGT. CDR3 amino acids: CASSDSDTGELFF. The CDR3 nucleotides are TGTGCCAGCAGTGACTCGGACACCGGGGAGCTGTTTTTT.

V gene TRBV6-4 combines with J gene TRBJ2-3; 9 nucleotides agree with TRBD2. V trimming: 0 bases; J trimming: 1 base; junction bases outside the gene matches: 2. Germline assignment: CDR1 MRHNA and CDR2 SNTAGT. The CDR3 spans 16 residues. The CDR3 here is CASSDSSSGGTDTQYF. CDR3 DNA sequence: TGTGCCAGCAGTGACTCTTCTAGCGGGGGCACAGATACGCAGTATTTT.

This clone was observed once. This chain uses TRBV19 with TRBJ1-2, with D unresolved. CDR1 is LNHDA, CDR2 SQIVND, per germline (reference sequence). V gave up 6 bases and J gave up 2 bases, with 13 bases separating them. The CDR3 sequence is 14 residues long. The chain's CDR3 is CASSPELLNYGYTF. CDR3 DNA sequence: TGTGCCAGTAGCCCCGAGCTATTAAACTATGGCTACACCTTC.

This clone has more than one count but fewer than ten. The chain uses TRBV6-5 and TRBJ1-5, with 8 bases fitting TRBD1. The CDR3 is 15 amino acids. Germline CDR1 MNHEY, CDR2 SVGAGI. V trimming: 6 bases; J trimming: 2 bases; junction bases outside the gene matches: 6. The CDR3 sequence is CASSPGQGGNQPQHF. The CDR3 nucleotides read TGTGCCAGCAGCCCCGGACAGGGAGGCAATCAGCCCCAGCATTTT.

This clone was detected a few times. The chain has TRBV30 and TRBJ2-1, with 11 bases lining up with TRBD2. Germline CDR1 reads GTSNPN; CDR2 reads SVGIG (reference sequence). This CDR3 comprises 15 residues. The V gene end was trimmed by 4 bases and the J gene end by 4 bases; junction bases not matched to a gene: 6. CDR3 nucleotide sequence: TGTGCCTGGACAAGACTAGCGGGATCGTACAATGAGCAGTTCTTC. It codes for CAWTRLAGSYNEQFF.

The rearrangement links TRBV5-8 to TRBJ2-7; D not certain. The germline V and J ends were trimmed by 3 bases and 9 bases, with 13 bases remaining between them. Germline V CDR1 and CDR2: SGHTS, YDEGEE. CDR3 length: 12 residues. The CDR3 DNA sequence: TGTGCCAGCAGCTCTGTTATTAAACGGCAGTACTTC. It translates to CASSSVIKRQYF. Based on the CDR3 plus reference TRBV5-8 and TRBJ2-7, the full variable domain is EAGVTQSPTHLIKTRGQQATLRCSPISGHTSVYWYQQALGLGLQFLLWYDEGEERNRGNFPPRFSGRQFPNYSSELNVNALELEDSALYLCASSSVIKRQYFGPGTRLTVT.